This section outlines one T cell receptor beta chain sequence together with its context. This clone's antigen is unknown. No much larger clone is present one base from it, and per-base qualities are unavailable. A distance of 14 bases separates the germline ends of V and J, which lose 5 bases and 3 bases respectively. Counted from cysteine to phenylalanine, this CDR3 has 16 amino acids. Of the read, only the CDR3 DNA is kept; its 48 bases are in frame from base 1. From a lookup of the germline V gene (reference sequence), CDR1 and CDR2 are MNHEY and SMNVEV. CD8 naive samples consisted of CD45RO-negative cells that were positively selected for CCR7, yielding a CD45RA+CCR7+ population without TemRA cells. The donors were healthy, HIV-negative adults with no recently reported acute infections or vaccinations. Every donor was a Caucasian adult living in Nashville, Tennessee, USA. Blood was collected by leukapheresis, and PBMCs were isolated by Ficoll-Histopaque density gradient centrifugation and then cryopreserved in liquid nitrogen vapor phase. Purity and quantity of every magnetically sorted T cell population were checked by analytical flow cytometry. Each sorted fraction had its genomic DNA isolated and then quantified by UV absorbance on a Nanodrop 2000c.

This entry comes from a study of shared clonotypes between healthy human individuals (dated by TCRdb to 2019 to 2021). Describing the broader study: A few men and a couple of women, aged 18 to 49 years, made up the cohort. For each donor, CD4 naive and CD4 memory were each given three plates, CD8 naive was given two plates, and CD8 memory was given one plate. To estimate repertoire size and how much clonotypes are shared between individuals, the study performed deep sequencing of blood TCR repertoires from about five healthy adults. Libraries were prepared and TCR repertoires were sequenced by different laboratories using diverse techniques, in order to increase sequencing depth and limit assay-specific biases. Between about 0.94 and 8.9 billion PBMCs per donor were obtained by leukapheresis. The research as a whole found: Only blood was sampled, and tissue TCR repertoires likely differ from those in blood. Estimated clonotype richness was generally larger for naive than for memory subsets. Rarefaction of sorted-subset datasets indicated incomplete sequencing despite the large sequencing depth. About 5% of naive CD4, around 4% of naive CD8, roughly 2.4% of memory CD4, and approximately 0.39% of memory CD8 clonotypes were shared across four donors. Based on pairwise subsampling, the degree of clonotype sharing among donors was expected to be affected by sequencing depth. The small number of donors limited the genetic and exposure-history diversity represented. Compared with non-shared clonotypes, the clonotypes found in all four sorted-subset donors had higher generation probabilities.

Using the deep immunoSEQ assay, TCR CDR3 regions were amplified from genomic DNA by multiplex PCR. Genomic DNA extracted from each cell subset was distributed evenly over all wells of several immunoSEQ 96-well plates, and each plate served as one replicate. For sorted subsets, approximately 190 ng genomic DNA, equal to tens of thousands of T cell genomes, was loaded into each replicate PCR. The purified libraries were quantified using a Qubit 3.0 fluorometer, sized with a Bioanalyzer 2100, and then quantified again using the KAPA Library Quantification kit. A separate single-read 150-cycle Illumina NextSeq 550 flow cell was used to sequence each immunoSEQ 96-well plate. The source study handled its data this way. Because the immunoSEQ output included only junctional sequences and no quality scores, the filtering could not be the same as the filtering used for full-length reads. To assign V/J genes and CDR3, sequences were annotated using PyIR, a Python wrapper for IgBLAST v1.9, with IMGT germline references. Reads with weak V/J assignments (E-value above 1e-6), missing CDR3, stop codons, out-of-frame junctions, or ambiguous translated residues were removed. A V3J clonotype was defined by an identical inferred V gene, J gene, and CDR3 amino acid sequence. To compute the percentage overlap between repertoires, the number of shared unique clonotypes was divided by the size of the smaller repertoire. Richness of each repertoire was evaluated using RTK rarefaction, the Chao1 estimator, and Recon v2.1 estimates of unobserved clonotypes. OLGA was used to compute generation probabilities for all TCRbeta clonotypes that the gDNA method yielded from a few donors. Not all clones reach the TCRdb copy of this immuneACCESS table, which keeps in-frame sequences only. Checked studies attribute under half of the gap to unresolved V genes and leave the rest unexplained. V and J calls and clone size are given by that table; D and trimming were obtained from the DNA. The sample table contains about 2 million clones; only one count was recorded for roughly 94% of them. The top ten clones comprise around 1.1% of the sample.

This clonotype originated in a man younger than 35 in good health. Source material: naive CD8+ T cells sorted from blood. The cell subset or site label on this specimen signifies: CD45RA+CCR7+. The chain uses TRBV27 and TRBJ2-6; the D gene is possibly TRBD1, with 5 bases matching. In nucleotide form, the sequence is TGTGCCAGCAGTCTGGAATCAGGGCTTGGGGCCAACGTCCTGACTTTC. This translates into CASSLESGLGANVLTF.